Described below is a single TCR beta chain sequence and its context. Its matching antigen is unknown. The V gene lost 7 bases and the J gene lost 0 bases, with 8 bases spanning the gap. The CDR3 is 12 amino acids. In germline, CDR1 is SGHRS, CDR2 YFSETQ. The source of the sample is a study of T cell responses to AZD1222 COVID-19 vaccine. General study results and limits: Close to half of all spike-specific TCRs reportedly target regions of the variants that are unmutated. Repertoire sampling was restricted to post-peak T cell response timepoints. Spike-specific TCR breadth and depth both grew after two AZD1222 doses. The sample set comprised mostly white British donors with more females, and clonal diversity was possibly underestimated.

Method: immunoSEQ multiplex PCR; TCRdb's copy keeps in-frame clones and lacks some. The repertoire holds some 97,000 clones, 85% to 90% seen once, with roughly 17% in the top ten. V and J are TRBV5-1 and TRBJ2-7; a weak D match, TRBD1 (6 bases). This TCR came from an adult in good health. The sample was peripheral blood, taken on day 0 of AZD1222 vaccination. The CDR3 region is CASQDSSYEQYF. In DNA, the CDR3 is TGCGCCAGCCAGGACAGCTCCTACGAGCAGTACTTC.